This T cell receptor beta chain stems from a study of control samples from healthy donors and cancer patients. Deletions cut 7 bases from V and 9 bases from J, with 19 bases between. The CDR3 totals 15 residues. The germline CDR1 and CDR2 sequences are MNHEY and SVGAGI. The assay was immunoSEQ multiplex PCR, and TCRdb's table has in-frame clones only and misses some. Counted here are 150,000 to 200,000 clones, over 85% occurring once; the ten biggest clones make up approximately 1.4%. V usage is TRBV6-5 and J usage is TRBJ1-6, with D possibly matching TRBD1 (6 bases). This clonotype originated in a man aged 25-45 years in good health. The specimen sequenced was blood. This chain's CDR3 is CASTPTGGLGSPLHF. CDR3 DNA: TGTGCCAGCACCCCTACGGGGGGGCTGGGTTCACCCCTCCACTTT.